Included here is one T cell receptor (beta chain) sequence, with context. CDR1 and CDR2 (germline): MNHNS, SASEGT. V shed 4 bases and J 4 bases; nucleotides not matched to a gene: 8. The CDR3 covers 15 residues. This entry is derived from a study of shared T cell receptors in the human thymus. Profiled with immunoSEQ multiplex PCR; TCRdb holds only in-frame clones, not every one. The sample lists 720,000 or so clones, 70% to 90% occurring once. This same sample was also part of a study on human thymus T cells. That source reports: Infants served as donors; they were healthy and Finnish and were having corrective surgery for congenital heart defects. Thymus tissue was removed during corrective cardiac surgery. Repertoires from thymus and blood appeared to show biased V and J gene usage. There were highly overlapping thymic repertoires among unrelated individuals, as related research reported.

V gene TRBV6-1 combines with J gene TRBJ1-2, with 8 bases that match TRBD1. The sequenced material came from thymocytes. This clonotype was sampled from a girl under three years old with a congenital heart defect. CDR3 sequence: CASSGDRQGPYGYTF. The DNA of the CDR3 is TGTGCCAGCAGTGGGGATCGACAGGGGCCCTATGGCTACACCTTC.